The subject of this entry is one TCR beta chain. V lost 4 bases to trimming and J lost 3 bases, with 13 bases between them. CDR3 length: 14 amino acids. From germline, CDR1 is SGHTA and CDR2 FQGNSA. The sample comes from a study of shared T cell receptors in the human thymus. Assay: immunoSEQ multiplex PCR; the TCRdb copy retains only in-frame clones and omits some. Of some 700,000 clones listed, 80% to 90% are singletons. These data were also reused for a study on human thymus T cells. That source notes: Healthy Finnish infants undergoing corrective surgery for congenital heart defects were the donors. Thymus was obtained from resections taken during corrective heart surgery. Unrelated individuals were reported by related research to share highly overlapping thymic repertoires.

The sample was thymocytes. The chain links TRBV7-2 to TRBJ2-7; weak D call: TRBD1 (6 bases). The TCR comes from a girl less than two years old with a congenital heart defect. CDR3 sequence reads: CASSSRGPRYEQYF. CDR3 DNA sequence: TGTGCCAGCAGCTCCAGGGGCCCACGCTACGAGCAGTACTTC.